Listed below are T cell receptor beta chains from one sample, sequenced in a study of blood T cells in healthy people across ages. Using its own MiXCR run on the 5' RACE reads, TCRdb lists one record per CDR3 protein. This sample has about a million distinct CDR3 sequences; just over 50% occur once, and the top ten carry about a fifth. Sequenced: blood. All receptors come from a woman aged 60 to 75 in good health. Each CDR3 is given with its conserved first and last residue. Each record gives: CDR3 length, J gene, V gene, clone size, CDR3 protein. Where a row states a size, it is once, few, many or the class of an expanded clone; other rows omit it.

15,TRBJ2-7,TRBV20-1,few,CSAPRGGWDSYEQYF
18,TRBJ1-4,TRBV9,NA,CASSPRGPGQGVGEKLFF
16,TRBJ2-3,TRBV4-2,few,CASSQGRLADTDTQYF
16,TRBJ2-5,TRBV5-1,NA,CASSWGGSVMGETQYF
15,TRBJ2-7,TRBV7-2,few,CASSPSIAGTYEQYF
13,TRBJ2-3,TRBV20-1,few,CRAGQSSTDTQYF
14,TRBJ2-1,TRBV7-2,NA,CASSLTSGLNERFF
18,TRBJ2-7,TRBV20-1,NA,CSARDPRTGTALTYEQYF
12,TRBJ2-7,TRBV14,few,CASSPGRLEQYF
14,TRBJ1-1,TRBV6-5,few,CASSYLRGNTEAFF
19,TRBJ2-1,TRBV5-1,few,CASSREAVGGLAGGNEQFF
12,TRBJ1-5,TRBV15,NA,CATSRDGWSQHF
13,TRBJ2-7,TRBV7-9,NA,CASSAGRTYEQYF
14,TRBJ2-7,TRBV7-2,NA,CASSLYARPYEQYF
15,TRBJ2-7,TRBV4-1,few,CASSQETGTTYEQYF
15,TRBJ2-3,TRBV7-9,few,CASSKGTSMGDTQYF
15,TRBJ2-7,TRBV7-2,few,CASSLLSGETYEQYF
13,TRBJ1-2,TRBV5-1,NA,CASAEGGSYGYTF
15,TRBJ2-3,TRBV7-9,few,CASSPWTGRADTQYF
13,TRBJ2-3,TRBV3-1,NA,CASSRGNADTQYF
14,TRBJ1-6,TRBV4-2,NA,CASRPQTEGSPLHF
15,TRBJ2-1,TRBV6-6,NA,CASSYGLAGDNEQFF
14,TRBJ2-1,TRBV20-1,NA,CSAQGLAGEGEQFF
16,TRBJ2-6,TRBV27,NA,CASSFGYSSGANVLTF
14,TRBJ2-7,TRBV7-9,many,CASSLMGQIYEQYF
16,TRBJ2-7,TRBV4-3,NA,CASSQEGGTDSYEQYF
12,TRBJ2-7,TRBV30,NA,CAWSRGSPEQYF
15,NA,TRBV12-3/TRBV12-4,NA,CASTVRQSSYDEQYF
13,TRBJ2-7,TRBV20-1,NA,CSAPGQGAYEQYF
15,TRBJ2-1,TRBV12-3/TRBV12-4,few,CASSLSGRVNNEQFF
13,TRBJ2-7,TRBV6-1,few,CASRLGQTYEQYF
15,TRBJ2-3,TRBV9,NA,CASSVGARRTDTQYF
12,TRBJ1-2,TRBV5-1,few,CASSEPGTGYTF